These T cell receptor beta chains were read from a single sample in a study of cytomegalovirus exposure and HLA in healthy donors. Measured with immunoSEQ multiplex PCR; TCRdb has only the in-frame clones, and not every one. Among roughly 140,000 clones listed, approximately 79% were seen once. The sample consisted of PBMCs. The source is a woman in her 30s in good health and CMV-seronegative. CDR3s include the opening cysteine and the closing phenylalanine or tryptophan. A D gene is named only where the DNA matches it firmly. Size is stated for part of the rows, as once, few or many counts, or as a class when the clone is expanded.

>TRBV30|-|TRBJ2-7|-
CAWTGASYEQYF
TGTGCCTGGACTGGGGCCTCCTACGAGCAGTACTTC
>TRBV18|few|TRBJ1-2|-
CASTTGFYGYTF
TGTGCCAGCACTACAGGATTCTATGGCTACACCTTC
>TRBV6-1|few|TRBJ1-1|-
CASGEEGFTEAFF
TGTGCCAGCGGGGAGGAGGGGTTCACTGAAGCTTTCTTT
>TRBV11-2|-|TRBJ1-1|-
CASSLDSVEAFF
TGTGCCAGCAGCTTAGATAGCGTAGAGGCTTTCTTT
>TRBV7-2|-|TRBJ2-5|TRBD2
CASSVTSGGETQYF
TGTGCCAGCAGCGTAACTAGCGGGGGAGAGACCCAGTACTTC
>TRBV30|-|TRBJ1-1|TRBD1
CAWSGRGPILNTEAFF
TGTGCCTGGTCTGGCAGGGGGCCAATATTGAACACTGAAGCTTTCTTT
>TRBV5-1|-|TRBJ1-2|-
CASSLDESPYGYTF
TGCGCCAGCAGCTTGGATGAGAGCCCCTATGGCTACACCTTC
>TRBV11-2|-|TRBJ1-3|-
CASSLGPPGSGNTIYF
TGTGCCAGCAGCTTAGGGCCGCCGGGCTCTGGAAACACCATATATTTT
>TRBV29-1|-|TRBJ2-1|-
CSVEASGQAYNEQFF
TGCAGCGTTGAAGCTTCGGGACAAGCCTACAATGAGCAGTTCTTC
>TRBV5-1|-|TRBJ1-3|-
CASSPGKRGGNTIYF
TGCGCCAGCAGCCCGGGGAAAAGAGGTGGAAACACCATATATTTT
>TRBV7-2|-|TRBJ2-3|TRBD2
CASSPPGLGIVDTQYF
TGTGCCAGCAGCCCCCCGGGACTAGGAATAGTAGATACGCAGTATTTT
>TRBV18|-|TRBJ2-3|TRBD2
CASSPRAGGGTDTQYF
TGTGCCAGCTCACCAAGGGCGGGGGGCGGCACAGATACGCAGTATTTT
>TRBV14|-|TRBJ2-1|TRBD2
CASGSSGGAGNEQFF
TGTGCCAGCGGATCTAGCGGGGGGGCTGGAAATGAGCAGTTCTTC
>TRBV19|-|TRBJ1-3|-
CASSPYPGQDLSGNTIYF
TGTGCCAGTAGTCCTTACCCGGGACAAGACCTCTCTGGAAACACCATATATTTT
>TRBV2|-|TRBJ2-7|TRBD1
CASSGGRDRPYEQYF
TGTGCCAGCAGTGGAGGTCGGGACAGGCCCTACGAGCAGTACTTC
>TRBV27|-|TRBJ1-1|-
CASSLFGGHNTEAFF
TGTGCCAGCAGTTTATTTGGGGGCCATAACACTGAAGCTTTCTTT
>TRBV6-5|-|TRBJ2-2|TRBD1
CASRTGTAGELFF
TGTGCCAGCAGGACCGGGACAGCCGGGGAGCTGTTTTTT
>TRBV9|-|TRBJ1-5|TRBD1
CASSAGGPNSNQPQHF
TGTGCCAGCAGCGCAGGGGGGCCTAATAGCAATCAGCCCCAGCATTTT
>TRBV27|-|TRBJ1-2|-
CASSLNGGYGYTF
TGTGCCAGCAGTTTAAACGGTGGCTATGGCTACACCTTC
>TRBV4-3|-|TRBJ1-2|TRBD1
CASSHIPRDRGNYGYTF
TGCGCCAGCAGCCATATACCCCGGGACAGGGGTAACTATGGCTACACCTTC
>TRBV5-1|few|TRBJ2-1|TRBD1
CASSRDRGSNEQFF
TGCGCCAGCAGCCGTGACAGGGGATCCAATGAGCAGTTCTTC
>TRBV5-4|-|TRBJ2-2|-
CASSADYQNTGELFF
TGTGCCAGCAGCGCTGACTACCAGAACACCGGGGAGCTGTTTTTT
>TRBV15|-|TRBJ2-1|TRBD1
CATSKPRDRQPYNEQFF
TGTGCCACCAGCAAACCCCGGGACAGACAACCCTACAATGAGCAGTTCTTC
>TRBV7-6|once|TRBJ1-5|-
CASSLREAGQPQHF
TGTGCCAGCAGCCTCAGGGAGGCGGGCCAGCCCCAGCATTTT
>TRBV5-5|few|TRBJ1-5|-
CASSLDGRGYSNQPQHF
TGTGCCAGCAGCTTGGATGGTAGGGGTTATAGCAATCAGCCCCAGCATTTT
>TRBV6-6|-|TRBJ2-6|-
CASSYTPPGANVLTF
TGTGCCAGCAGTTACACACCACCTGGGGCCAACGTCCTGACTTTC
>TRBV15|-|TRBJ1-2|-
CATSRDRTFYGYTF
TGTGCCACCAGCAGAGATAGGACATTCTATGGCTACACCTTC
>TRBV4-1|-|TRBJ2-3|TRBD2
CASSQGSRAGGTTDTQYF
TGCGCCAGCAGCCAAGGGTCCCGAGCGGGGGGAACCACAGATACGCAGTATTTT
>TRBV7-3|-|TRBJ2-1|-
CASSLLGGGEDEQFF
TGTGCCAGCAGCTTACTGGGGGGGGGCGAAGATGAGCAGTTCTTC
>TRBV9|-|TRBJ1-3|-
CASSGTGNTIYF
TGTGCCAGCAGCGGGACAGGAAACACCATATATTTT
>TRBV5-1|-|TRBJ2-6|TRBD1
CASSYPAGGVNGANVLTF
TGCGCCAGCAGCTACCCCGCAGGGGGAGTGAATGGGGCCAACGTCCTGACTTTC
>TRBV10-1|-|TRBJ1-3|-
CASNPQVPGTGNTIYF
TGCGCCAGCAATCCTCAGGTCCCGGGGACTGGAAACACCATATATTTT
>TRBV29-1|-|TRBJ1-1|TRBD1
CSVRGTGHNTEAFF
TGCAGCGTTAGGGGGACAGGGCACAACACTGAAGCTTTCTTT
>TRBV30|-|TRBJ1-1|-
CAWSLGGATEAFF
TGTGCCTGGAGTCTCGGGGGGGCCACTGAAGCTTTCTTT
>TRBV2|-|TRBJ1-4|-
CASSPGRTPEKLFF
TGTGCCAGCAGTCCAGGACGGACACCCGAAAAACTGTTTTTT
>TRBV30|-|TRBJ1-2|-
CASSPLGSYGYTF
TGTGCCTCATCTCCTTTAGGGAGCTATGGCTACACCTTC
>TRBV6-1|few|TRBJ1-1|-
CASSEAQVTAEAFF
TGTGCCAGCAGTGAAGCGCAGGTGACAGCCGAAGCTTTCTTT
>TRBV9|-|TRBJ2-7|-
CASSVDSSRAYEQYF
TGTGCCAGCAGCGTAGATAGTAGCCGTGCCTACGAGCAGTACTTC
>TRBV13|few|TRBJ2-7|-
CASSWNYREPWHEQYF
TGTGCCAGCAGCTGGAACTACCGGGAGCCATGGCACGAGCAGTACTTC
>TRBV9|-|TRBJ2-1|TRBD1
CASSAEGARFNEQFF
TGTGCCAGCAGCGCAGAGGGGGCGCGGTTCAATGAGCAGTTCTTC
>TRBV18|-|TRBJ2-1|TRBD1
CASSQRGQGAYNEQFF
TGTGCCAGCTCACAGAGGGGACAGGGGGCCTACAATGAGCAGTTCTTC
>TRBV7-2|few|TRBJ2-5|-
CASSVGGAGETQYF
TGTGCCAGCAGCGTTGGGGGGGCTGGGGAGACCCAGTACTTC
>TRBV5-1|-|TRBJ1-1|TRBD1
CASSQDRAEIEAFF
TGCGCCAGCAGCCAGGACAGGGCAGAGATTGAAGCTTTCTTT
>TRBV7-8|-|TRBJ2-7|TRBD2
CASSLRRENYEQYF
TGTGCCAGCAGCTTGCGGCGGGAGAACTACGAGCAGTACTTC
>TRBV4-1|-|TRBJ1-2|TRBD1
CASSQAQGQGRYGYTF
TGCGCCAGCAGCCAAGCCCAGGGACAGGGACGATATGGCTACACCTTC
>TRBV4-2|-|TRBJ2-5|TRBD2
CASSQGSAGGAETQYF
TGTGCCAGCAGCCAAGGGTCTGCGGGGGGGGCGGAGACCCAGTACTTC
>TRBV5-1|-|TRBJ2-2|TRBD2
CASTPGGSGELFF
TGCGCCAGCACTCCGGGGGGGTCCGGGGAGCTGTTTTTT
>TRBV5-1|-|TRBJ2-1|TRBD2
CASSKGTSGGGEQFF
TGCGCCAGCAGCAAAGGGACTAGCGGGGGGGGTGAGCAGTTCTTC
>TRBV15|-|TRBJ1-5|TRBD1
CATSRELGGTGGQPQHF
TGTGCCACCAGCAGAGAGTTAGGCGGGACAGGTGGACAGCCCCAGCATTTT
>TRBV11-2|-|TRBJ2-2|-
CASSGTRSTGELFF
TGTGCCAGCAGTGGGACACGAAGCACCGGGGAGCTGTTTTTT
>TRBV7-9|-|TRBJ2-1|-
CATRGSGNEQFF
TGTGCCACTCGGGGTAGCGGCAATGAGCAGTTCTTC
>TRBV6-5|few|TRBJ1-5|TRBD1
CASRTGAVNQPQHF
TGTGCCAGCAGGACAGGGGCCGTGAATCAGCCCCAGCATTTT
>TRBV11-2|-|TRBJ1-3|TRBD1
CASSLPGTGNRNTIYF
TGTGCCAGCAGCTTACCGGGGACAGGTAACAGAAACACCATATATTTT
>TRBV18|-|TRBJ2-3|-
CASSPNPIGGSTSTDTQYF
TGTGCCAGCTCACCAAACCCCATAGGGGGTTCAACTAGCACAGATACGCAGTATTTT
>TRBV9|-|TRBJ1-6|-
CASSVADNSPLHF
TGTGCCAGCAGCGTAGCGGATAATTCACCCCTCCACTTT